Below, 21 T cell receptor beta chains from the same sample are listed, as sequenced in a study of blood T cell repertoires in COVID-19. Generated by immunoSEQ multiplex PCR, the TCRdb table keeps only in-frame clones and is missing some. The sample includes roughly 45,000 clones, about nine tenths of them seen just once. Sequencing was done on a sample of peripheral blood. The origin of the receptors is a human donor in a cohort sampled during active COVID-19.

The chain employs TRBV19 and TRBJ1-2, with 10 nucleotides matching TRBD1. Germline assignment: CDR1 LNHDA and CDR2 SQIVND (reference sequence). The CDR3 spans 14 residues. V shed 5 bases and J 7 bases; nucleotides not matched to a gene: 7. CDR3 DNA sequence: TGTGCCAGTAGTCCGGGACAGGGGAATCTTGGCTACACCTTC. Translation: CASSPGQGNLGYTF.

This clone has a handful of counts. The chain has TRBV19 and TRBJ2-7; 8 bases are shared with TRBD1. Per germline, CDR1 LNHDA and CDR2 SQIVND (reference sequence). The CDR3 consists of 13 residues. V was pared by 5 bases and J by 4 bases, with 4 bases of the junction left unmatched. This CDR3 is CASSSGQGYEQYF. CDR3 in DNA: TGTGCCAGTAGTTCCGGACAGGGATACGAGCAGTACTTC.

The gene calls are TRBV7-2 and TRBJ1-1, with D perhaps matching TRBD1 (6 bases). Germline V gene lookup returns CDR1 SGHTA and CDR2 FQGNSA. CDR3 length: 15 residues. Trimming cost V 4 bases and J 0 bases, with 12 bases left between them. CDR3 DNA sequence: TGTGCCAGCAGCTGGGGCAGGGGTTTGAACACTGAAGCTTTCTTT. It yields the protein CASSWGRGLNTEAFF. The variable domain in full, with the rest retrieved from reference TRBV7-2 and TRBJ1-1, is GAGVSQSPSNKVTEKGKDVELRCDPISGHTALYWYRQSLGQGLEFLIYFQGNSAPDKSGLPSDRFSAERTGGSVSTLTIQRTQQEDSAVYLCASSWGRGLNTEAFFGQGTRLTVV.

The V call is TRBV5-1, the J call TRBJ2-7; D is unclear. The CDR3 runs 14 residues. Germline V gene data show CDR1 as SGHRS and CDR2 as YFSETQ. The V and J ends lost 4 bases and 0 bases respectively, with 11 bases between them. The chain's CDR3 is CASSPSSTSYEQYF. Written as DNA, the CDR3 is TGCGCCAGCAGCCCTAGTTCCACCTCCTACGAGCAGTACTTC.

J is TRBJ2-7 and V is TRBV11-2; D unclear. The CDR3 runs to 14 residues. CDR1 and CDR2 from the germline V gene are SGHAT and FQNNGV. Trimming shortened V by 5 bases and J by 1 base, and 12 bases separated the two germline ends. The CDR3 here is CASSLPGRSYEQYF. The CDR3 coding sequence is TGTGCCAGCAGCCTCCCTGGCAGATCCTACGAGCAGTACTTC.

The chain joins TRBV7-2 to TRBJ1-2; 9 bases match TRBD1. This CDR3 spans 14 amino acids. The V and J ends lost 5 bases and 5 bases, in that order; junction bases with no gene match: 6. Germline assignment: CDR1 SGHTA and CDR2 FQGNSA. The chain's CDR3 is CASSPDRGAYGYTF. In DNA, the CDR3 is TGTGCCAGCAGCCCAGACAGGGGGGCTTATGGCTACACCTTC.

The rearrangement links TRBV19 to TRBJ2-1, with 7 bases fitting TRBD2. Germline V gene lookup returns CDR1 LNHDA and CDR2 SQIVND (reference sequence). With 7 bases clipped from V and 7 bases from J, the junction kept 10 bases outside the gene matches. This CDR3 is 14 amino acids long. The CDR3 loop is CASKREGVLNEQFF. As DNA, the CDR3 is TGTGCCAGTAAAAGGGAGGGAGTGTTAAATGAGCAGTTCTTC. Filled out from reference TRBV19 and TRBJ2-1, the complete variable domain reads DGGITQSPKYLFRKEGQNVTLSCEQNLNHDAMYWYRQDPGQGLRLIYYSQIVNDFQKGDIAEGYSVSREKKESFPLTVTSAQKNPTAFYLCASKREGVLNEQFFGPGTRLTVL.

J is TRBJ1-4 and V is TRBV19; 10 bases are shared with TRBD1. J was trimmed by 8 bases and V by 8 bases; bases with no gene match: 5. This CDR3 has 13 amino acids. Germline CDR1 is LNHDA and CDR2 is SQIVND (reference sequence). The CDR3 DNA sequence: TGTGCCAGTCGGACAGGGGGATTAGAAAAACTGTTTTTT. As protein: CASRTGGLEKLFF.

The chain couples TRBV6-5 to TRBJ1-3; D gene unclear. Trimming removed 1 base at V and 0 bases at J, with 7 bases between. The CDR3 loop spans 15 amino acids. Germline V gene data show CDR1 as MNHEY and CDR2 as SVGAGI. CDR3 region: CASSYFGGSGNTIYF. The CDR3 DNA is TGTGCCAGCAGTTACTTTGGCGGCTCTGGAAACACCATATATTTT.

The chain recombines TRBV29-1 with TRBJ2-7; D may be TRBD2 (6 bases). The germline gives CDR1 SQVTM, CDR2 ANQGSEA. V was pared by 5 bases and J by 0 bases, with 11 bases between. The CDR3 runs to 13 residues. The CDR3 protein is CSVLGLSSYEQYF. As DNA, the CDR3 is TGCAGCGTTCTGGGACTCAGCTCCTACGAGCAGTACTTC.

This chain uses TRBV6-1 with TRBJ1-3, with D possibly matching TRBD1 (6 bases). The V end was cut by 4 bases, the J end by 2 bases, with 15 bases between. Per the germline V gene, CDR1 is MNHNS and CDR2 is SASEGT. The CDR3 contains 16 residues. The CDR3 DNA reads as TGTGCCAGCAGTGTCCGGGACACCTTTGCTGGAAACACCATATATTTT. It translates to CASSVRDTFAGNTIYF.

The chain has TRBV3-1 (or the pseudogene TRBV3-2) and TRBJ1-1; TRBD1 might be the D (5 bases). The CDR3 has 12 amino acids. Germline V lookup: CDR1 LGHDT, CDR2 YNNKEL (reference sequence). Trimming stripped 0 bases from V and 10 bases from J, with 9 bases between. Here the CDR3 reads CASSQEGGGAFF. CDR3 in DNA: TGTGCCAGCAGCCAAGAGGGGGGGGGAGCTTTCTTT.

The DNA of the CDR3 is TGTGCCAGCAGTTTAAAGGGGTGGGTGGATTCACCCCTCCACTTT. As protein: CASSLKGWVDSPLHF. This chain joins TRBV27 and TRBJ1-6; TRBD1 is a possible D gene (5 bases). Trimming took off 2 bases at V and 8 bases at J, with 13 bases between the two ends. The CDR3 contains 15 residues. CDR1 is MNHEY, CDR2 SMNVEV, per germline (reference sequence).

V and J are TRBV2 and TRBJ2-7; weak D call: TRBD2 (6 bases). CDR1 SNHLY and CDR2 FYNNEI come from the germline V gene. The length of the CDR3 is 12 residues. The CDR3 spells CGWDSTSYEQYF. CDR3 nucleotides: TGTGGGTGGGACTCCACGTCCTACGAGCAGTACTTC. Together with reference TRBV2 and TRBJ2-7, the CDR3 gives the full variable domain: EPEVTQTPSHQVTQMGQEVILRCVPISNHLYFYWYRQILGQKVEFLVSFYNNEISEKSEIFDDQFSVERPDGSNFTLKIRSTKLEDSAMYFCGWDSTSYEQYFGPGTRLTVT.

This chain joins TRBV7-9 and TRBJ1-5, with TRBD1 matching over 8 bases. The CDR3 has 15 residues. CDR1 and CDR2 (germline): SEHNR, FQNEAQ (reference sequence). The trim removed 3 bases at V and 3 bases at J, leaving 4 bases unmatched. The CDR3 loop reads CASSFGQGINQPQHF. For the CDR3, the DNA is TGTGCCAGCAGCTTCGGACAGGGCATCAATCAGCCCCAGCATTTT.

The chain couples TRBV3-1 (or the pseudogene TRBV3-2) to TRBJ2-7; D ambiguous. V gave up 1 base and J gave up 3 bases, with 10 bases separating them. The germline CDR1 and CDR2 sequences are LGHDT and YNNKEL (reference sequence). This CDR3 contains 14 residues. DNA for the CDR3: TGTGCCAGCAGCCAAGGGCGGCCCCACTACGAGCAGTACTTC. It codes for CASSQGRPHYEQYF.

This chain uses TRBV27 with TRBJ2-2; 13 nucleotides agree with TRBD2. J gave up 6 bases and V 0 bases, and 7 bases lay outside the gene matches. The CDR3 has 18 amino acids. Germline lookup yields CDR1 MNHEY and CDR2 SMNVEV (reference sequence). CDR3 in DNA: TGTGCCAGCAGTTTATCGTTTACTAGCGGGGGGGCCGCCGGGGAGCTGTTTTTT. This sequence encodes CASSLSFTSGGAAGELFF.

The CDR3 protein is CASSHPGKTSGHNEQFF. The CDR3, as DNA: TGCGCCAGCAGCCACCCCGGTAAAACTAGCGGGCACAATGAGCAGTTCTTC. V gene TRBV4-1 combines with J gene TRBJ2-1; 9 nucleotides agree with TRBD2. The CDR3 totals 17 residues. Trimming took 3 bases from V and 5 from J; bases not matched to a gene: 11. Germline values: CDR1 MGHRA, CDR2 YSYEKL.

The CDR3 nucleotides are TGTGCCAGCAGTTACTTGGGAGGCCCCTATAATTCACCCCTCCACTTT. Translated, it gives CASSYLGGPYNSPLHF. The chain recombines TRBV6-6 with TRBJ1-6; D is uncertain. Germline CDR1 MNHNY, CDR2 SVGAGI (reference sequence). There are 16 residues in the CDR3. Trimming removed 1 base from V and 2 bases from J, with 9 bases in between.

The chain links TRBV6-2 or TRBV6-3 to TRBJ1-5; 7 bases map to TRBD1. This CDR3 contains 18 residues. Germline V gene sequence: CDR1 MNHEY, CDR2 SVGEGT. After removal of 4 bases from V and 0 bases from J, the junction contained 12 bases not matched to a gene. The CDR3 nucleotides read TGTGCCAGCAGTTCAGGGACAGCCTTTGCTTATAGCAATCAGCCCCAGCATTTT. Protein sequence: CASSSGTAFAYSNQPQHF.

The rearrangement uses TRBV19 and TRBJ1-1, with 9 positions matching TRBD1. Germline-derived CDR1 and CDR2 are LNHDA and SQIVND (reference sequence). V lost 5 bases to trimming and J lost 6 bases; unmatched junction nucleotides: 7. The CDR3 consists of 14 residues. CDR3 region: CASSVGQGVAEAFF. CDR3 bases: TGTGCCAGTAGTGTGGGACAGGGAGTCGCTGAAGCTTTCTTT.